Listed below are T cell receptor beta chains from one sample, sequenced in a study of early T cells in non-severe SARS-CoV-2 infection. TCRdb passed the 5' RACE reads through MiXCR, listing each CDR3 protein once. The table shows roughly 20,000 distinct CDR3 sequences, with less than 4.5% occurring only once. The sample comprised whole blood. The source of these receptors is an adult who was a healthcare worker with PCR-confirmed SARS-CoV-2 infection or an uninfected control (not recorded which). The CDR3 runs from the conserved cysteine through the conserved F or W. D genes are given only for firm matches. The size field is filled for only some rows; it gives once, few, many or a size class.

v_call: TRBV5-1
clone_size: NA
j_call: TRBJ1-1
d_call: NA
cdr3_aa: CASSFWGEVNTEAFF
cdr3_nt: TGCGCCAGCAGCTTCTGGGGGGAAGTGAACACTGAAGCTTTCTTT

v_call: TRBV29-1
clone_size: many
j_call: TRBJ2-1
d_call: NA
cdr3_aa: CSVEPGPNNEQFF
cdr3_nt: TGCAGCGTCGAACCGGGCCCGAACAATGAGCAGTTCTTC

v_call: TRBV5-4
clone_size: NA
j_call: TRBJ1-1
d_call: NA
cdr3_aa: CASSLGPRTMNTEAFF
cdr3_nt: TGTGCCAGCAGCCTCGGACCGCGGACCATGAACACTGAAGCTTTCTTT

v_call: TRBV7-2
clone_size: many
j_call: TRBJ2-2
d_call: NA
cdr3_aa: CASSRGSPSPLPNTGELFF
cdr3_nt: TGTGCCAGCAGCCGCGGGTCCCCATCCCCCTTGCCGAACACCGGGGAGCTGTTTTTT

v_call: TRBV6-1
clone_size: many
j_call: TRBJ1-5
d_call: NA
cdr3_aa: CASSEAGGPNQPQHF
cdr3_nt: TGTGCCAGCAGTGAGGCAGGTGGCCCCAATCAGCCCCAGCATTTT

v_call: TRBV12-3/TRBV12-4
clone_size: medium-sized
j_call: TRBJ1-1
d_call: NA
cdr3_aa: CASSFWDGNTEAFF
cdr3_nt: TGTGCCAGCAGTTTCTGGGACGGGAACACTGAAGCTTTCTTT

v_call: TRBV19
clone_size: many
j_call: TRBJ2-1
d_call: TRBD2
cdr3_aa: CASNPAGGHSSYNEQFF
cdr3_nt: TGTGCCAGTAATCCAGCGGGGGGACATAGCTCCTACAATGAGCAGTTCTTC

v_call: TRBV7-8
clone_size: few
j_call: TRBJ1-1
d_call: NA
cdr3_aa: CASSLAVQGGTEAFF
cdr3_nt: TGTGCCAGCAGCTTAGCGGTTCAGGGAGGCACTGAAGCTTTCTTT

v_call: TRBV7-6
clone_size: many
j_call: TRBJ2-7
d_call: NA
cdr3_aa: CASSLPGNEQYF
cdr3_nt: TGTGCCAGCAGCTTACCGGGGAACGAGCAGTACTTC

v_call: TRBV12-3/TRBV12-4
clone_size: many
j_call: TRBJ2-6
d_call: NA
cdr3_aa: CASTPSGANVLTF
cdr3_nt: TGTGCCAGCACCCCCTCCGGGGCCAACGTCCTGACTTTC

v_call: TRBV4-3
clone_size: NA
j_call: TRBJ2-3
d_call: NA
cdr3_aa: CASSQDFGHSTDTQYF
cdr3_nt: TGCGCCAGCAGCCAAGATTTCGGACATAGCACAGATACGCAGTATTTT

v_call: TRBV14
clone_size: many
j_call: TRBJ1-1
d_call: NA
cdr3_aa: CASSQLTLRNTEAFF
cdr3_nt: TGTGCCAGCAGCCAATTGACACTTCGGAACACTGAAGCTTTCTTT

v_call: TRBV29-1
clone_size: many
j_call: TRBJ2-3
d_call: NA
cdr3_aa: CSVEVQGRGDTQYF
cdr3_nt: TGCAGCGTTGAAGTACAGGGCCGTGGGGATACGCAGTATTTT

v_call: TRBV27
clone_size: NA
j_call: TRBJ2-5
d_call: NA
cdr3_aa: CASRQLLGGGETQYF
cdr3_nt: TGTGCCAGCAGACAGCTCCTAGGTGGAGGTGAGACCCAGTACTTC

v_call: TRBV12-3/TRBV12-4
clone_size: many
j_call: TRBJ2-7
d_call: NA
cdr3_aa: CASSLAPRHYEQYF
cdr3_nt: TGTGCCAGCAGTTTAGCGCCCAGACACTACGAGCAGTACTTC